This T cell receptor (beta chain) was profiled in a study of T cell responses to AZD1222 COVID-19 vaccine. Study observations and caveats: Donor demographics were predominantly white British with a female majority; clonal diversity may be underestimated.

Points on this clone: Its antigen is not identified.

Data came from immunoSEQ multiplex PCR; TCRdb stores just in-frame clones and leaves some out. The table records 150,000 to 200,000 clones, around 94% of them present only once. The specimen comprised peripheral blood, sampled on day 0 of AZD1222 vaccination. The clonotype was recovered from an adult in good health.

Here the CDR3 reads CSVEGGNRGHPYF. The CDR3 DNA sequence: TGCAGCGTTGAAGGGGGGAACAGGGGTCATCCGTACTTC. The rearrangement joins TRBV29-1 to TRBJ2-7; 7 bases are a match to TRBD1. The CDR3 contains 13 residues. Germline V gives CDR1 SQVTM, CDR2 ANQGSEA. With V trimmed by 1 base and J by 12 bases, 12 bases remained unmatched.